Listed below are T cell receptor beta chains from one sample, sequenced in a study of early T cells in non-severe SARS-CoV-2 infection. TCRdb processed the 5' RACE reads anew with MiXCR; each CDR3 protein has one entry. The sample carries fewer than 120,000 distinct CDR3 sequences, around 12% recorded once. The sequenced sample was whole blood, obtained at baseline. All receptors derive from an adult who was a healthcare worker with PCR-confirmed SARS-CoV-2 infection or an uninfected control (not recorded which). Both conserved end residues are part of each CDR3. D genes are given only for firm matches. A row's size may be missing; if present it is once, few, many or a size class.

j_call clone_size v_call cdr3_length d_call cdr3_nt cdr3_aa
TRBJ2-5 . TRBV7-8 15 TRBD1 TGTGCCAGCAGCTCCGGGACAGACCTCTTCGAGACCCAGTACTTC CASSSGTDLFETQYF
TRBJ2-3 many TRBV27 16 TRBD1 TGTGCCAGCAGTAGGGGAGGACAGGGAAAAACAGATACGCAGTATTTT CASSRGGQGKTDTQYF
TRBJ1-6 many TRBV6-5 16 . TGTGCCAGCAGTCGGCAGGGGAGCTCCTATAATTCACCCCTCCACTTT CASSRQGSSYNSPLHF
TRBJ2-2 few TRBV20-1 13 . TGCAGTGCTAGGACTGGAAACACCGGGGAGCTGTTTTTT CSARTGNTGELFF
TRBJ2-2 . TRBV18 14 . TGTGCCAGCTCACCACAGGTGGACACCGGGGAGCTGTTTTTT CASSPQVDTGELFF
TRBJ1-1 . TRBV6-5 17 TRBD1 TGTGCCAGCAGTACGCCCGGGCAGGGGGTTTGGAACACTGAAGCTTTCTTT CASSTPGQGVWNTEAFF
TRBJ1-1 few TRBV2 13 . TGTGCCAGCAGACTCGAGGTGAACACTGAAGCTTTCTTT CASRLEVNTEAFF
TRBJ2-3 few TRBV12-3/TRBV12-4 15 . TGTGCCAGCAGTTTGACCGGGAGTGGAACAGATACGCAGTATTTT CASSLTGSGTDTQYF
TRBJ2-7 . TRBV7-9 14 TRBD1 TGTGCCAGCAGCTTTGGGACAGGGATTTACGAGCAGTACTTC CASSFGTGIYEQYF
TRBJ1-5 many TRBV19 18 TRBD1 TGTGCCAGTAGTACACCCCCCGGGACAGCCCTTCGCAATCAGCCCCAGCATTTT CASSTPPGTALRNQPQHF
TRBJ2-5 few TRBV20-1 13 TRBD1 TGCAGTGCGAGACAGGGGACGCAAGAGACCCAGTACTTC CSARQGTQETQYF
TRBJ2-7 . TRBV7-2 16 . TGTGCCAGCAGCCTTAGCCTAGCTATCGGTTCCTACGAGCAGTACTTC CASSLSLAIGSYEQYF
TRBJ2-7 few TRBV5-1 13 . TGCGCCAGCAAGGCCTCAGGGCTCTACGAGCAGTACTTC CASKASGLYEQYF
TRBJ1-1 . TRBV7-2 14 . TGTGCCAGCAGCTTAAGACGGACGAACACTGAAGCTTTCTTT CASSLRRTNTEAFF
TRBJ2-7 . TRBV7-2 14 . TGTGCCAGCAGCTTCGGGGGTAAACCCTACGAGCAGTACTTC CASSFGGKPYEQYF
TRBJ2-2 few TRBV7-7 20 TRBD1 TGTGCCAGCAGCTCCACCCCAACTTTATTCGGACAGGGGGCATCCGGGGAGCTGTTTTTT CASSSTPTLFGQGASGELFF
TRBJ2-1 few TRBV27 15 . TGTGCCAGCAGTTTAGTGGGACTGGCCCACAATGAGCAGTTCTTC CASSLVGLAHNEQFF
TRBJ1-1 . TRBV28 17 . TGTGCCAGCAGCCCCAACCGCCTAGGACTTAGAGAAACTGAAGCTTTCTTT CASSPNRLGLRETEAFF